This T cell receptor beta chain appears in the sequencing data of a study of blood T cell repertoires in COVID-19. Background on the study: COVID-19 samples, acute and convalescent, were from the United States, Italy and Spain. T cells, B-cell-depleted T cells, or PBMCs provided the cDNA or gDNA that served as material.

Trimming removed 2 bases at V and 0 bases at J, with 11 bases between. Germline loops: CDR1 SQVTM, CDR2 ANQGSEA. CDR3 length equals 14 residues. Followed over time, Seattle patients had been enrolled while infection was active. In the original processing: Nucleated cell counts were estimated from reference gene primer amplification. Profiled with immunoSEQ multiplex PCR; TCRdb holds only in-frame clones, not every one. That table is the source of V, J and clone size, and D and trimming were worked out from the DNA. In the table there are over 85,000 clones, approximately 86% of which are singletons. V gene TRBV29-1 combines with J gene TRBJ2-7; a weak D match, TRBD2 (6 bases). Sequenced sample: peripheral blood. The TCR sequence derives from an elderly woman with COVID-19, enrolled during active disease. The chain's CDR3 is CSVEKRASSYEQYF. Here the CDR3 DNA reads TGCAGCGTTGAAAAGCGGGCCAGCTCCTACGAGCAGTACTTC.